Below, 9 T cell receptor beta chains from the same sample are listed, as sequenced in a study of glioma-infiltrating T cells. TCR alpha and beta CDR3 regions were amplified from RNA using iRepertoire nested multiplex PCR. MiXCR, applied by TCRdb to the multiplex PCR reads, yields one record per CDR3 protein. The sample contains some 160,000 distinct CDR3 sequences, under 55% of which appear only once. Material for sequencing was glioma tissue, nonneoplastic brain tissue, or PBMCs (not recorded which). These receptors all come from a human donor with low-grade glioma or glioblastoma, undergoing nonglioma brain surgery, or in good health (not recorded which).

This clonotype was recorded many times. The chain couples TRBV6-1 to TRBJ2-1; no reliable D call. Germline V gene sequence: CDR1 MNHNS, CDR2 SASEGT. The CDR3 length is 14 residues. Trimming pared 5 bases from V and 4 bases from J, leaving 12 bases between. For the CDR3, the DNA is TGTGCCAGCAGTTCCGAACAACCTTACAATGAGCAGTTCTTC. Amino acid sequence: CASSSEQPYNEQFF.

This clonotype was counted only a few times. The genes are TRBV28 and TRBJ1-1, with TRBD1 matching over 8 bases. V was pared by 3 bases and J by 4 bases, with 7 bases of the junction left unmatched. CDR1 is MDHEN and CDR2 is SYDVKM in the germline V gene. CDR3 length equals 15 residues. The chain's CDR3 is CASSLGGRGLTEAFF. CDR3 sequence (DNA): TGTGCCAGCAGTTTGGGAGGCAGGGGGCTCACTGAAGCTTTCTTT. Together with reference TRBV28 and TRBJ1-1, the CDR3 gives the full variable domain: DVKVTQSSRYLVKRTGEKVFLECVQDMDHENMFWYRQDPGLGLRLIYFSYDVKMKEKGDIPEGYSVSREKKERFSLILESASTNQTSMYLCASSLGGRGLTEAFFGQGTRLTVV.

This sequence joins TRBV20-1 and TRBJ1-1; 7 bases are shared with TRBD1. The CDR3 is made up of 10 amino acids. Germline loops: CDR1 DFQATT, CDR2 SNEGSKA (reference sequence). Trimming cost V 7 bases and J 7 bases; bases outside gene matches: 3. CDR3 amino acids: CSVRGVEAFF. The CDR3 DNA reads TGCAGTGTCAGGGGGGTTGAAGCTTTCTTT.

Many counts were recorded for this clonotype. The chain combines TRBV15 with TRBJ2-3, with D hard to call. The CDR3 has 14 residues. Looked up from germline, CDR1 is LNHNV and CDR2 is YYDKDF (reference sequence). Trimming pared 1 base from V and 2 bases from J, leaving 7 bases between. The CDR3 bases are TGTGCCACCAGCAGAGTAGCCTACACAGATACGCAGTATTTT. Its translation: CATSRVAYTDTQYF.

In nucleotides, the CDR3 is TGCAGTGCTAGAAAGGGGAGCTCCTACGAGCAGTACTTC. Protein: CSARKGSSYEQYF. The V gene is TRBV20-1, the J gene TRBJ2-7; D tentatively fits TRBD1 or TRBD2 (5 bases each). The V gene's germline CDR1 is DFQATT and CDR2 SNEGSKA (reference sequence). The CDR3 has 13 amino acids. The V gene lost 2 bases and the J gene lost 0 bases, with 8 bases spanning the gap.

Of note for this clonotype: Being one base from a much bigger clone, this may be a read error. The chain joins TRBV15 to TRBJ1-5; D is unclear. The CDR3 extends over 15 amino acids. Germline assignment: CDR1 LNHNV and CDR2 YYDKDF (reference sequence). The CDR3 reads CATSRDLAQVQPKHF. The CDR3 DNA reads as TGTGCCACCAGCAGAGATCTTGCGCAGGTTCAGCCCAAGCATTTT.

The table lists this clonotype with many counts. V and J are TRBV14 and TRBJ2-1, with 7 nucleotides matching TRBD2. The junction had 10 bases not matched to a gene; V was cut back by 1 base and J by 7 bases. Germline V gene sequence: CDR1 SGHDN, CDR2 FVKESK. The CDR3 contains 16 residues. CDR3 protein: CASSQGSAGRGNEQFF. Written as DNA, the CDR3 is TGTGCCAGCAGCCAAGGTTCTGCGGGGAGGGGAAATGAGCAGTTCTTC.

In the case of this clonotype: This may be a read error, as it is one base from a much larger clone. This chain uses TRBV7-9 with TRBJ2-1, with 8 bases matching TRBD2. This CDR3 comprises 13 residues. Germline lookup yields CDR1 SEHNR and CDR2 FQNEAQ (reference sequence). This CDR3 reads CARSFGRGNEQFF. The CDR3 DNA follows: TGTGCCAGAAGCTTCGGGAGGGGTAATGAGCAGTTCTTC.

There are many counts of this clonotype. The chain uses TRBV2 and TRBJ2-7, with D maybe TRBD2 (5 bases). This CDR3 contains 8 residues. Trimming shortened V by 11 bases and J by 11 bases, and 10 bases separated the two germline ends. Per germline, CDR1 SNHLY and CDR2 FYNNEI. CDR3 sequence (DNA): TGTGCCTGCACGAGGGAGTACTTC. Its protein product is CACTREYF. Together with reference TRBV2 and TRBJ2-7, the CDR3 gives the full variable domain: EPEVTQTPSHQVTQMGQEVILRCVPISNHLYFYWYRQILGQKVEFLVSFYNNEISEKSEIFDDQFSVERPDGSNFTLKIRSTKLEDSAMYFCACTREYFGPGTRLTVT.